This TCR beta chain was found in a study of blood T cell repertoires in COVID-19. As for the study in general: COVID-19 samples collected from the United States, Italy and Spain covered acute and convalescent phases. Sources were T cells, B-cell-depleted T cells, or PBMCs; the material itself was cDNA or gDNA.

The CDR3 has 13 residues. V trimming: 6 bases; J trimming: 4 bases; junction bases outside the gene matches: 3. From germline, CDR1 is MNHEY and CDR2 SMNVEV (reference sequence). How the authors handled the data: Reference gene primer amplification gave estimated nucleated cell counts. Data came from immunoSEQ multiplex PCR; TCRdb stores just in-frame clones and leaves some out. That table gives V, J and clone size, and the DNA gave D and trimming. The table includes approximately 170,000 clones, over 75% detected once. Sequencing used peripheral blood. The TCR comes from a human donor in a cohort sampled during active COVID-19. The chain joins TRBV27 to TRBJ1-1, with 9 bases identical to TRBD1. The CDR3 sequence is CASSPDRGTEAFF. Written as DNA, the CDR3 is TGTGCCAGCAGCCCGGACAGGGGCACTGAAGCTTTCTTT.